This T cell receptor (beta chain) was retrieved from a study of cytomegalovirus exposure and HLA in healthy donors. Study results and limitations: CMV antigen specificity was confirmed in vitro for a few CMV-associated chains. Per published reports, the classifier diagnosed cytomegalovirus status with high specificity and sensitivity.

Profiled with immunoSEQ multiplex PCR; TCRdb holds only in-frame clones, not every one. The sample yields 190,000 or so clones, about 80% seen once. The donors were members of the validation cohort comprising over a hundred subjects, separate from the roughly 700-subject first cohort. The V gene's germline CDR1 is SGHRS and CDR2 YFSETQ. Trimming shortened V by 0 bases and J by 3 bases, and 12 bases separated the two germline ends. CDR3 size: 15 residues. Remarks on this clone: Its antigen remains unidentified.

Specimen: PBMCs. The sequence came from a young woman in good health and CMV-seropositive. This chain joins TRBV5-1 and TRBJ1-1, with D possibly matching TRBD1 (5 bases). As DNA, the CDR3 is TGCGCCAGCAGCTTGGATGGGGGGTGGGACACTGAAGCTTTCTTT. Its translation: CASSLDGGWDTEAFF.